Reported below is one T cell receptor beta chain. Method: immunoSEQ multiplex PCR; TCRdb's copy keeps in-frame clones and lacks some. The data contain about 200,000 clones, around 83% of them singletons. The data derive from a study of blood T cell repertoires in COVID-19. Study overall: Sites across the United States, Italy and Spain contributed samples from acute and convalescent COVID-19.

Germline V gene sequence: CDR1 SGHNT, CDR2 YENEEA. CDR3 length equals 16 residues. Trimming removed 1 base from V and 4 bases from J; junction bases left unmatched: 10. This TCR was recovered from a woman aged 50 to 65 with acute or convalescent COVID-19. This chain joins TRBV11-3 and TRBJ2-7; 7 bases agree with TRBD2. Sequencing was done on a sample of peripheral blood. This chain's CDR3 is CASSLGRSSGRYEQYF. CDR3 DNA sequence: TGTGCCAGCAGCTTAGGGCGTTCTAGCGGACGGTACGAGCAGTACTTC.